Listed below are T cell receptor beta chains from one sample, sequenced in a study of blood T cell repertoires in COVID-19. Assay used: immunoSEQ multiplex PCR; TCRdb lists only in-frame clones, some missing. The table shows some 250,000 clones, with roughly four fifths occurring only once. The specimen was peripheral blood. These receptors came from a woman in her sixties or seventies with active or convalescent COVID-19. Each CDR3 is given with its conserved first and last residue. D genes are given only for firm matches. A clone size is listed for some rows: how often the clone was seen (once, few, many), or a class if it is expanded.

CDR3: CASSFGQGPNYGYTF
DNA: TGTGCCAGCAGCTTCGGACAGGGTCCAAACTATGGCTACACCTTC
V: TRBV7-8
J: TRBJ1-2
D: TRBD1
size: .

CDR3: CAWSLGLGNTQYF
DNA: TGTGCCTGGAGTCTGGGACTGGGGAATACGCAGTATTTT
V: TRBV30
J: TRBJ2-3
D: .
size: .

CDR3: CSALWQLNTEAFF
DNA: TGCAGCGCGCTCTGGCAGTTGAACACTGAAGCTTTCTTT
V: TRBV29-1
J: TRBJ1-1
D: .
size: .

CDR3: CASSPPNVDGYTF
DNA: TGTGCCAGCTCACCACCCAACGTAGATGGCTACACCTTC
V: TRBV18
J: TRBJ1-2
D: .
size: .

CDR3: CASRAPGGTYNEQFF
DNA: TGTGCCAGCAGAGCTCCAGGGGGGACCTACAATGAGCAGTTCTTC
V: TRBV11-2
J: TRBJ2-1
D: .
size: .

CDR3: CSVPHTVTGDTGELFF
DNA: TGCAGCGTTCCCCATACTGTGACAGGGGACACCGGGGAGCTGTTTTTT
V: TRBV29-1
J: TRBJ2-2
D: TRBD1
size: once

CDR3: CASSNVPVRSSYNSPLHF
DNA: TGTGCCAGCAGCAACGTCCCTGTACGGAGCTCCTATAATTCACCCCTCCACTTT
V: TRBV6-2/TRBV6-3
J: TRBJ1-6
D: .
size: .

CDR3: CASSEARRGVNGYTF
DNA: TGTGCCAGCAGTGAGGCCCGACGGGGGGTGAATGGCTACACCTTC
V: TRBV6-1
J: TRBJ1-2
D: .
size: once

CDR3: CASSTRDRSTEAFF
DNA: TGTGCCAGTAGTACGCGGGACAGGAGCACTGAAGCTTTCTTT
V: TRBV19
J: TRBJ1-1
D: TRBD1
size: .

CDR3: CARPGISGNTIYF
DNA: TGTGCCCGCCCGGGGATCTCTGGAAACACCATATATTTT
V: TRBV12-3/TRBV12-4
J: TRBJ1-3
D: .
size: .

CDR3: CASSPTGAYGYTF
DNA: TGTGCCAGCAGCCCGACAGGGGCCTATGGCTACACCTTC
V: TRBV3-1/TRBV3-2
J: TRBJ1-2
D: TRBD1
size: .

CDR3: CASSQVTANNYGYTF
DNA: TGCGCCAGCAGCCAAGTCACAGCAAACAACTATGGCTACACCTTC
V: TRBV4-1
J: TRBJ1-2
D: .
size: .

CDR3: CASSLGITSGNLEQYF
DNA: TGCGCCAGCAGCTTGGGAATAACTAGTGGAAACTTGGAGCAGTACTTC
V: TRBV5-1
J: TRBJ2-7
D: .
size: .

CDR3: CAWSPTGGNQPQHF
DNA: TGTGCCTGGAGCCCGACAGGGGGCAATCAGCCCCAGCATTTT
V: TRBV30
J: TRBJ1-5
D: TRBD1
size: .

CDR3: CASSYSWGLETQYF
DNA: TGTGCCAGCAGTTACTCGTGGGGGCTCGAGACCCAGTACTTC
V: TRBV6-6
J: TRBJ2-5
D: .
size: once

CDR3: CASSQDGTGRFEAFF
DNA: TGCGCCAGCAGCCAAGATGGAACAGGGAGATTTGAAGCTTTCTTT
V: TRBV4-3
J: TRBJ1-1
D: .
size: .

CDR3: CATQGSADTQYF
DNA: TGTGCCACCCAGGGGTCGGCAGATACGCAGTATTTT
V: TRBV10-3
J: TRBJ2-3
D: .
size: .

CDR3: CARSLIPGERSPLHF
DNA: TGTGCCAGAAGCTTGATCCCAGGGGAGCGTTCACCCCTCCACTTT
V: TRBV5-3
J: TRBJ1-6
D: .
size: .

CDR3: CASSLDSTGELFF
DNA: TGTGCCAGCAGCTTAGACTCCACCGGGGAGCTGTTTTTT
V: TRBV7-3
J: TRBJ2-2
D: .
size: .

CDR3: CASSLVQGTEQYF
DNA: TGCGCCAGCAGCCTGGTCCAGGGGACCGAGCAGTACTTC
V: TRBV4-1
J: TRBJ2-7
D: .
size: many

CDR3: CASSPGDRPSSYEQYF
DNA: TGCGCCAGCAGCCCGGGGGACCGTCCTAGCTCCTACGAGCAGTACTTC
V: TRBV5-1
J: TRBJ2-7
D: .
size: .

CDR3: CASSPRRPSGEQETQYF
DNA: TGTGCCAGCAGTCCAAGGCGTCCTAGCGGGGAACAAGAGACCCAGTACTTC
V: TRBV4-2
J: TRBJ2-5
D: TRBD2
size: few

CDR3: CASSFTSGADNEQFF
DNA: TGCGCCAGCAGCTTCACTAGCGGGGCCGACAATGAGCAGTTCTTC
V: TRBV5-1
J: TRBJ2-1
D: TRBD2
size: .

CDR3: CASVEGQAGGNTIYF
DNA: TGTGCCAGCGTTGAAGGCCAGGCCGGTGGAAACACCATATATTTT
V: TRBV28
J: TRBJ1-3
D: .
size: .

CDR3: CASGLQQSSGANVLTF
DNA: TGTGCTAGTGGTTTGCAACAGAGCTCTGGGGCCAACGTCCTGACTTTC
V: TRBV12-5
J: TRBJ2-6
D: .
size: .

CDR3: CASSEALGSAPYEQYF
DNA: TGTGCCAGCAGTGAAGCGCTAGGCAGCGCCCCCTACGAGCAGTACTTC
V: TRBV2
J: TRBJ2-7
D: .
size: .

CDR3: CASSLASGGAVWNEQFF
DNA: TGTGCCAGCAGCCTAGCTAGCGGGGGGGCGGTTTGGAATGAGCAGTTCTTC
V: TRBV7-2
J: TRBJ2-1
D: TRBD2
size: few

CDR3: CASNPQQGGNGYTF
DNA: TGTGCCAGTAATCCCCAACAGGGAGGGAATGGCTACACCTTC
V: TRBV19
J: TRBJ1-2
D: .
size: once

CDR3: CASSSSGGSNQPQHF
DNA: TGCGCCAGCAGCTCGAGCGGGGGAAGCAATCAGCCCCAGCATTTT
V: TRBV5-1
J: TRBJ1-5
D: .
size: .

CDR3: CASSRGGAGNTGELFF
DNA: TGCGCCAGCAGCCGCGGGGGGGCAGGTAACACCGGGGAGCTGTTTTTT
V: TRBV4-3
J: TRBJ2-2
D: TRBD2
size: .

CDR3: CASSYSRDSAQQYF
DNA: TGTGCCAGCAGTTACTCTAGGGACAGCGCTCAGCAGTACTTC
V: TRBV6-5
J: TRBJ2-7
D: TRBD1
size: .

CDR3: CASSPQPLMTGINQPQHF
DNA: TGTGCCAGCTCACCACAACCCCTCATGACAGGGATCAACCAGCCCCAGCATTTT
V: TRBV18
J: TRBJ1-5
D: TRBD1
size: .

CDR3: CASSLARFAQYF
DNA: TGTGCCAGCAGCTTAGCGCGGTTCGCCCAGTACTTC
V: TRBV7-2
J: TRBJ2-5
D: .
size: .

CDR3: CASSPTELRSNEQFF
DNA: TGTGCCAGCTCACCAACTGAGCTCCGCTCGAATGAGCAGTTCTTC
V: TRBV18
J: TRBJ2-1
D: .
size: once

CDR3: CASRRGHQPQHF
DNA: TGTGCCAGCAGGAGAGGTCATCAGCCCCAGCATTTT
V: TRBV6-5
J: TRBJ1-5
D: .
size: once

CDR3: CASSKRPGLAGGAQYF
DNA: TGTGCCAGCAGCAAAAGGCCGGGACTAGCGGGGGGCGCCCAGTACTTC
V: TRBV21-1
J: TRBJ2-5
D: .
size: .

CDR3: CSVETIVSGTEAFF
DNA: TGCAGCGTTGAAACTATCGTTTCGGGGACTGAAGCTTTCTTT
V: TRBV29-1
J: TRBJ1-1
D: .
size: .

CDR3: CASTRRTIHGRAFF
DNA: TGTGCCAGCACCCGGCGTACGATCCATGGGAGGGCTTTCTTT
V: TRBV5-6
J: TRBJ1-1
D: .
size: .

CDR3: CASSLQGTDSGANVLTF
DNA: TGTGCCAGTAGTCTCCAGGGTACCGATTCTGGGGCCAACGTCCTGACTTTC
V: TRBV19
J: TRBJ2-6
D: .
size: few

CDR3: CASSLSEDTQYF
DNA: TGTGCCAGCAGCTTAAGCGAAGATACGCAGTATTTT
V: TRBV11-1
J: TRBJ2-3
D: .
size: .